This T cell receptor beta chain originates from a study of Tregs in tolerant kidney transplant recipients. Only in-frame clones appear in the TCRdb table, and some are missing; sequencing was by immunoSEQ multiplex PCR. The sample includes under 100,000 clones, roughly nine tenths of them seen just once. CDR1 and CDR2 from the germline V gene are SEHNR and FQNEAQ (reference sequence). Deletions cut 8 bases from V and 8 bases from J, with 10 bases between. CDR3 length: 11 amino acids. Sequenced input: CD8+ T cells from blood. V gene TRBV7-9 combines with J gene TRBJ1-5; D unclear. This clonotype was obtained from a human donor in good health. CDR3 sequence: CASSPWKPQHF. Written as DNA, the CDR3 is TGTGCCAGCTCCCCGTGGAAGCCCCAGCATTTT.